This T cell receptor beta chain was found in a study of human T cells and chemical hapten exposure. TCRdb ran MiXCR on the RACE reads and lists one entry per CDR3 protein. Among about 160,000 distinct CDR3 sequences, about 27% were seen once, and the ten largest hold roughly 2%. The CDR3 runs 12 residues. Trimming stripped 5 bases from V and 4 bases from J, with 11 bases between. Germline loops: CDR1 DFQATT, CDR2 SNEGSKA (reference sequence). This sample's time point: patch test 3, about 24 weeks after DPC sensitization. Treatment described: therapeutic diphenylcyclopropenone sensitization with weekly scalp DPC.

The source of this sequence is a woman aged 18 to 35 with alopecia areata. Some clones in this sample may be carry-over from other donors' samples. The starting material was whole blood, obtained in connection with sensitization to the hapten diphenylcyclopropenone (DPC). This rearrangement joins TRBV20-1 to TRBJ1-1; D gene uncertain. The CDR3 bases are TGCAGTGCTTCGATCCGAGGCACTGAAGCTTTCTTT. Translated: CSASIRGTEAFF.